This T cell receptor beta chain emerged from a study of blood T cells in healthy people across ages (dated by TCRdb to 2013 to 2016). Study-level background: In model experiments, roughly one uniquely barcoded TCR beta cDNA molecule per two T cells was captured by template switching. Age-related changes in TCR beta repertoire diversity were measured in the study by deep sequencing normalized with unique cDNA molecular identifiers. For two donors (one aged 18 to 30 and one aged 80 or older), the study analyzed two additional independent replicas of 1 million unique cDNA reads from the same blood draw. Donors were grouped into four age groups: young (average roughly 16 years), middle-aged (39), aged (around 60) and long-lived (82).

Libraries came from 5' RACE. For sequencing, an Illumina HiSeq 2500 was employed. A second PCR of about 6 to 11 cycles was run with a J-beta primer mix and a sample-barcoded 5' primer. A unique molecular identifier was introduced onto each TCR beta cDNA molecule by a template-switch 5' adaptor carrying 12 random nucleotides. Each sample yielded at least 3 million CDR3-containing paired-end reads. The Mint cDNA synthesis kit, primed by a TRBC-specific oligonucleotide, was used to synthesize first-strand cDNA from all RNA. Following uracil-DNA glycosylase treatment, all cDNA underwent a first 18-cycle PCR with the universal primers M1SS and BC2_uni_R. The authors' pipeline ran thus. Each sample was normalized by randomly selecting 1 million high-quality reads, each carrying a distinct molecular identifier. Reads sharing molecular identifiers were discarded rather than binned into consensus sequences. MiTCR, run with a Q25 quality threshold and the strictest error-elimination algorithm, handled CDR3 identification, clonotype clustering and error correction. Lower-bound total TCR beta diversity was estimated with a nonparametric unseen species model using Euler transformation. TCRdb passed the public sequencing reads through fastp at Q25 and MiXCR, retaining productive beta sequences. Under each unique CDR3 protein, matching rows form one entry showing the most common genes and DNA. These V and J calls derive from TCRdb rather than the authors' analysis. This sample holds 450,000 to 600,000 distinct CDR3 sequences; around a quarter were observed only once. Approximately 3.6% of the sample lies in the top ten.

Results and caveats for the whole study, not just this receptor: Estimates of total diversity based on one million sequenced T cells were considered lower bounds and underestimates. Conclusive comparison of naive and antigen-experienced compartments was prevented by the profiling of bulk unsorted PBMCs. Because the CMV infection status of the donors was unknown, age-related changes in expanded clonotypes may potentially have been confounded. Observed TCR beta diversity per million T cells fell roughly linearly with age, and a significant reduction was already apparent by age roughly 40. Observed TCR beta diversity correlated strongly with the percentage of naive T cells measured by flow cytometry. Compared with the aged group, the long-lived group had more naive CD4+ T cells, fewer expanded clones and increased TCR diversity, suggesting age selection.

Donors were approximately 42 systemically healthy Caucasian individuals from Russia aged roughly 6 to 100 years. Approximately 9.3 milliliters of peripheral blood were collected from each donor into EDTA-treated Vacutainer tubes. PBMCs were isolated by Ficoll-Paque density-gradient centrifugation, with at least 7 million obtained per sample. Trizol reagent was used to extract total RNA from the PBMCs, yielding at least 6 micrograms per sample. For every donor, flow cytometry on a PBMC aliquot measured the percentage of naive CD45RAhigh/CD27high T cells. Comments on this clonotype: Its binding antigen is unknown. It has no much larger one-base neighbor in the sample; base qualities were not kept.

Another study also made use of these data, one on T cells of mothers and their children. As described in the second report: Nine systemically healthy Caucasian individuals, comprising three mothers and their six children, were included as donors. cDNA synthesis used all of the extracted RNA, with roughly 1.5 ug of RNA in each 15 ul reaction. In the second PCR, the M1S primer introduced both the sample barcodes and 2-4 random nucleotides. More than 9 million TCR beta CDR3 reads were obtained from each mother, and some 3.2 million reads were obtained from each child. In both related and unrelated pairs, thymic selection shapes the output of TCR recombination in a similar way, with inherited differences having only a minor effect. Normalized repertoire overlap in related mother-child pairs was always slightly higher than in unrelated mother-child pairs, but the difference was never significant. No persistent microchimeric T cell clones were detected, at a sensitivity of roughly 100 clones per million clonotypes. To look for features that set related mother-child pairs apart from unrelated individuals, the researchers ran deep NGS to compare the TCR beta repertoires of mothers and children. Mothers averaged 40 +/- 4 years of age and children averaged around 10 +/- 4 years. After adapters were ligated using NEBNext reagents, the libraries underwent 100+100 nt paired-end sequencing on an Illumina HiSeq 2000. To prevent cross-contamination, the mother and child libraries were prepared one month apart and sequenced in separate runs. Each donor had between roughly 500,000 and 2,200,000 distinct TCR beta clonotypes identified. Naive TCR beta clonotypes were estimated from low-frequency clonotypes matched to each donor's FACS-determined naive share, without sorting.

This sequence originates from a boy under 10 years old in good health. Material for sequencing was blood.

The CDR3: CASSQGDEKLFF. The nucleotides are TGTGCCAGCAGCCAAGGGGATGAAAAACTGTTTTTT. The chain joins TRBV3-1 to TRBJ1-4, with the D gene call left open. Reading from cysteine to phenylalanine, the CDR3 counts 12 amino acids. Here the CDR3 DNA is all that survives: 36 bases in frame from base 1. The junction carries 3 bases between V and J, which are trimmed by 1 base and 6 bases respectively. CDR1 and CDR2 are drawn from the germline V gene (reference sequence): LGHDT, YNNKEL.